A single sample gave rise to the 32 T cell receptor beta chains below, sequenced in a study of T cells in women clearing cervical HPV infection (dated by TCRdb to the late 2010s). Preparation of the library involved the immunoSEQ multiplex PCR assay. TCRdb retrieved this table from immuneACCESS and kept in-frame rearrangements only. Not all clones are present; in checked studies, unresolved V genes account for under half, and no reason is known for the remainder. The table for this sample records under 30,000 clones. Around 7.2% of the sample is held by the ten biggest clonotypes. Sequenced input: blood buffy coat. The receptors originated from a woman aged 18 to 69 with a cervical HPV16 infection that either progressed to CIN3+ or cleared (not recorded which).

About this clone itself: The missing CDR3 end, 3 residues past where the read stops, is filled in from the germline J gene. This chain links TRBV19 with TRBJ2-7, with 7 bases lining up with TRBD2. V dropped 5 bases and J dropped 2; count of bases not matched to a gene: 6. CDR3 size: 14 residues. Germline V gene lookup returns CDR1 LNHDA and CDR2 SQIVND (reference sequence). This CDR3 is CASSASSGTYEQYF. Partial CDR3 DNA: TGTGCCAGTAGTGCTTCTAGCGGTACCTACGAG.

With respect to this clone: The CDR3 extends 3 residues past the end of the read, so its final part is completed from the germline J gene. The rearrangement joins TRBV12-3 or TRBV12-4 to TRBJ2-2; no firm D call. CDR3 length: 15 amino acids. The V gene lost 5 bases and the J gene lost 0 bases, with 10 bases spanning the gap. The sequenced CDR3 bases are TGTGCCAGCAGTGGCCAGTCCCCGAACACCGGGGAG. Amino acids: CASSGQSPNTGE. The full CDR3 is CASSGQSPNTGELFF.

Of note for this clone: The CDR3 end is not reached by the read, which stops 3 residues before it; the germline J gene fills it in. This chain uses TRBV30 with TRBJ1-4; possible D gene TRBD1, 6 bases. Per germline, CDR1 GTSNPN and CDR2 SVGIG (reference sequence). The CDR3 sequence is 15 residues long. Trimming pared 4 bases from V and 0 bases from J, leaving 12 bases between. The DNA read from the CDR3 is TGTGCCTGGAATCAGGGGACGGCAACTAATGAAAAA. Protein: CAWNQGTATNEK. The whole CDR3 protein is CAWNQGTATNEKLFF.

In regard to this clone: The read ends 3 residues early relative to the CDR3; the germline J gene fills the gap. This chain links TRBV7-9 with TRBJ1-2; no firm D call. This CDR3 has 15 amino acids. Germline CDR1 is SEHNR and CDR2 is FQNEAQ (reference sequence). The CDR3 bases that were read are TGTGCCAGCAGCCCGCTCTTGGGCCAAGGCTACGAC. This gives the protein CASSPLLGQGYD. The CDR3 reads in full as CASSPLLGQGYDYTF.

As for this clone: The read halts 3 residues ahead of the CDR3 end, with the missing end drawn from the germline J gene. Distinct nucleotide sequences in the sample also encode this CDR3. The chain joins TRBV10-3 to TRBJ2-7; TRBD1 is a possible D gene (5 bases). The CDR3 has 11 residues. Germline values: CDR1 ENHRY, CDR2 SYGVKD. The V and J ends lost 8 bases and 2 bases respectively, with 7 bases between them. The CDR3 bases that were read are TGTGCCATCCGACAGACCTACGAG. It codes for CAIRQTYE. In full, the CDR3 reads CAIRQTYEQYF.

A note on this clone: Sequencing ends 3 residues short of the CDR3 end; the germline J gene provides the rest. V usage is TRBV6-1 and J usage is TRBJ2-3; no definite D call. The CDR3 has 15 amino acids. Germline assignment: CDR1 MNHNS and CDR2 SASEGT. The chain's CDR3 is CASSEAQVFHQPQYF. The sequenced part of the CDR3 DNA is TGTGCCAGCAGTGAAGCGCAGGTATTCCATCAGCCG.

As to this clone: The junction differs from germline at one of its ends, possibly a read error. The read is 3 residues too short to cover the CDR3 end, so that end is filled in from the germline J gene. The identical CDR3 is also encoded by other nucleotide sequences in the sample. The rearrangement links TRBV7-6 to TRBJ1-3; 9 bases line up with TRBD1. This CDR3 has 18 amino acids. Per germline, CDR1 SGHVS and CDR2 FNYEAQ. The DNA read from the CDR3 is TGTGCCAGCAGCCCGTACCTCCACAGGGGGCTGAATGGAAACACA. This codes for CASSPYLHRGLNGNT. The whole CDR3 reads CASSPYLHRGLNGNTIYF.

The sequenced CDR3 bases are TGTGCCAGCAGCGACGTGACCCGGGGGGGCACTGAA. Translating it yields CASSDVTRGGTE. The full CDR3 protein reads CASSDVTRGGTEAFF. The chain links TRBV2 to TRBJ1-1; perhaps TRBD1 as D (5 bases). The CDR3 goes on 3 residues after the read ends, and that part is filled in from the germline J gene. This CDR3 has 15 residues. Trimming removed 6 bases at V and 4 bases at J, with 18 bases between. CDR1 and CDR2 (germline): SNHLY, FYNNEI.

Worth noting for this clone: The read falls 3 residues short of the CDR3 end, and the missing part is taken from the germline J gene. V gene TRBV7-9 combines with J gene TRBJ1-4, with a possible D match to TRBD1 (6 bases). The CDR3 is 14 residues long. Trimming stripped 5 bases from V and 8 bases from J, with 15 bases between. Germline CDR1 SEHNR, CDR2 FQNEAQ (reference sequence). The CDR3 bases that were read are TGTGCCAGCAGCCTCCGACAGGAGAACGAAAAA. Translating it yields CASSLRQENEK. The CDR3, in full, reads CASSLRQENEKLFF. The variable domain in full, with the rest retrieved from reference TRBV7-9 and TRBJ1-4, is DTGVSQNPRHKITKRGQNVTFRCDPISEHNRLYWYRQTLGQGPEFLTYFQNEAQLEKSRLLSDRFSAERPKGSFSTLEIQRTEQGDSAMYLCASSLRQENEKLFFGSGTQLSVL.

On this clone: Sequencing ends 3 residues short of the CDR3 end; the germline J gene provides the rest. This sequence joins TRBV7-6 and TRBJ2-1, with 10 positions matching TRBD2. Per germline, CDR1 SGHVS and CDR2 FNYEAQ. V lost 2 bases, J lost 8 bases, and 9 bases stayed unmatched. The CDR3 loop spans 16 amino acids. Here the CDR3 reads CASSLLAGALAYEQFF. The part of the CDR3 DNA that was read is TGTGCCAGCAGCTTACTAGCGGGGGCTCTTGCCTATGAG.

The covered CDR3 bases are TGTGCCAGCAGCTTAGCGGGCAATCAGCCC. This gives the protein CASSLAGNQP. The complete CDR3 protein is CASSLAGNQPQHF. The gene calls are TRBV11-2 and TRBJ1-5; D is unresolved. The read gets to within 3 residues of the CDR3 end, and the germline J gene fills in the rest. Per the germline V gene, CDR1 is SGHAT and CDR2 is FQNNGV. This CDR3 spans 13 amino acids. Trimming took off 1 base at V and 2 bases at J, with 3 bases between the two ends.

Of note for this clone: The missing CDR3 end, 3 residues past where the read stops, is filled in from the germline J gene. The chain recombines TRBV2 with TRBJ1-2; a possible D gene is TRBD1 (6 bases). Looked up from germline, CDR1 is SNHLY and CDR2 is FYNNEI. The CDR3 sequence is 13 residues long. CDR3 DNA (partial): TGTGCCAGCATAACAGGGATAACCTACGAC. Amino acids: CASITGITYD. The entire CDR3 is CASITGITYDYTF. The whole variable domain, remainder taken from reference TRBV2 and TRBJ1-2, is EPEVTQTPSHQVTQMGQEVILRCVPISNHLYFYWYRQILGQKVEFLVSFYNNEISEKSEIFDDQFSVERPDGSNFTLKIRSTKLEDSAMYFCASITGITYDYTFGSGTRLTVV.

This clone is identified as medium-sized (0.01 to 0.1%) from frequency. The read terminates 3 residues before the CDR3 end, so the remaining end is supplied by the germline J gene. The chain couples TRBV7-9 to TRBJ2-4; 8 bases align to TRBD1. With V trimmed by 4 bases and J by 7 bases, 6 bases remained unmatched. Germline CDR1 reads SEHNR; CDR2 reads FQNEAQ (reference sequence). This CDR3 region has 14 residues. Incomplete CDR3 DNA: TGTGCCAGCAGCTCCGACAGGGGACGGAACATT. Translated, it gives CASSSDRGRNI. The full-length CDR3 reads as CASSSDRGRNIQYF.

A remark on this clone: The read ends 3 residues before the CDR3 terminus; that terminus is restored from the germline J gene. The rearrangement links TRBV7-2 to TRBJ2-7; tentative D call: TRBD1 (6 bases). The germline CDR1 and CDR2 sequences are SGHTA and FQGNSA. Trimming pared 5 bases from V and 0 bases from J, leaving 11 bases between. This CDR3 has 14 residues. The covered CDR3 bases are TGTGCCAGCAGCCGGGACATGCACTCCTACGAG. This encodes CASSRDMHSYE. The whole CDR3 protein reads CASSRDMHSYEQYF.

About this clone: The missing CDR3 end, 3 residues past where the read stops, is filled in from the germline J gene. V is TRBV11-2 and J is TRBJ1-1, with D possibly TRBD1 on 5 matching bases. The CDR3 loop spans 13 amino acids. Germline V gene data show CDR1 as SGHAT and CDR2 as FQNNGV. CDR3 region: CASSLGNRRRAFF. The DNA read from the CDR3 is TGTGCCAGCAGCTTAGGTAACAGGAGAAGG.

To note about this clone: The CDR3 end lies 3 residues beyond the end of the read and is filled in from the germline J gene. This sequence joins TRBV13 and TRBJ1-1; D may be TRBD1 (5 bases). The CDR3 runs 14 residues. CDR1 is PRHDT, CDR2 FYEKMQ, per germline (reference sequence). Trimming took 5 bases from V and 1 from J, leaving 11 bases between them. The CDR3 DNA, read in part, is TGTGCCAGCAGCCAAGCCGGGGGGAACACTGAA. This codes for CASSQAGGNTE. From start to end, the CDR3 is CASSQAGGNTEAFF.

CDR3 bases read: TGTGCCAGTAGTATAGATCGCCCAGGGTGGGATGAAAAA. The encoded protein is CASSIDRPGWDEK. The full-length CDR3 reads as CASSIDRPGWDEKLFF. J is TRBJ1-4 and V is TRBV19, with D possibly TRBD1 on 5 matching bases. The read finishes 3 residues shy of the CDR3 end, and the germline J gene is used to complete it. CDR1 LNHDA and CDR2 SQIVND come from the germline V gene (reference sequence). With 0 bases removed from V and 6 bases from J, the gap between germline ends came to 14 bases. The CDR3 runs 16 residues.

About this clone: The read halts 3 residues ahead of the CDR3 end, with the missing end drawn from the germline J gene. The rearrangement uses TRBV10-2 and TRBJ2-1, with 11 bases that match TRBD2. The CDR3 runs to 15 residues. CDR1 is WSHSY, CDR2 SAAADI, per germline. V was clipped by 4 bases and J by 5 bases; unmatched bases: 4. The sequenced part of the CDR3 DNA is TGCGCCAGCAGTGGACTAGCGGGAATGGACAATGAG. It encodes CASSGLAGMDNE. The complete CDR3 sequence is CASSGLAGMDNEQFF.

On this clone itself: With the read ending 3 residues before the CDR3 end, the germline J gene is used to fill in that end. The genes are TRBV20-1 and TRBJ2-5, with 10 nucleotides matching TRBD2. CDR3 length equals 17 residues. The germline V gene encodes CDR1 DFQATT and CDR2 SNEGSKA (reference sequence). With V trimmed by 3 bases and J by 3 bases, 13 bases remained unmatched. This CDR3 is CSARSVTSGQFEETQYF. The CDR3 bases that were read are TGCAGTGCTAGGAGCGTGACTAGCGGGCAATTCGAAGAGACC.

Concerning this clone: The read finishes 3 residues shy of the CDR3 end, and the germline J gene is used to complete it. The chain has TRBV19 and TRBJ2-7; D is possibly TRBD1 or TRBD2 (5 bases each). The CDR3 consists of 16 residues. V was clipped by 8 bases and J by 0 bases, with 20 bases between them. Germline assignment: CDR1 LNHDA and CDR2 SQIVND (reference sequence). Incomplete CDR3 DNA: TGTGCCAGTTCTCCCCGAGGGGCGGACCCCTCCTACGAG. Translating gives CASSPRGADPSYE. The complete CDR3 protein is CASSPRGADPSYEQYF.

Details on this clone: The read is 3 residues too short to cover the CDR3 end, so that end is filled in from the germline J gene. V gene TRBV30 combines with J gene TRBJ2-5, with TRBD2 matching 7 bases. The trim removed 1 base at V and 5 bases at J, leaving 13 bases unmatched. This CDR3 has 16 residues. CDR1 and CDR2 (germline): GTSNPN, SVGIG (reference sequence). CDR3 loop: CAWSAGLTGGLETQYF. The covered CDR3 bases are TGTGCCTGGAGTGCCGGACTAACGGGAGGTTTGGAGACC.

In the case of this clone: The read ends 3 residues shy of where the CDR3 ends; the end is completed using the germline J gene. V and J are TRBV19 and TRBJ2-7; 8 nucleotides match TRBD1. Unmatched junction bases numbered 10, after V lost 9 bases and J lost 3 bases. Germline CDR1 LNHDA, CDR2 SQIVND (reference sequence). The CDR3 loop spans 14 amino acids. The CDR3 sequence: CASSAGTGIYEQYF. The CDR3 DNA, read in part, is TGTGCCAGCTCTGCCGGGACAGGAATCTACGAG.

In the case of this clone: The sequence runs out 3 residues before the end of the CDR3; the remainder is reconstructed from the germline J gene. The chain links TRBV12-3 or TRBV12-4 to TRBJ1-4, with TRBD1 matching over 7 bases. The CDR3 totals 15 residues. Incomplete CDR3 DNA: TGTGCCAGCAGTCGACAGGGTACTGGGGCCAACGTA. Translation gives CASSRQGTGANV. The whole CDR3 protein is CASSRQGTGANVLFF.

As to this clone: The read terminates 3 residues ahead of where the CDR3 ends, so the germline J gene completes it. V is TRBV11-2 and J is TRBJ2-3, with 10 bases aligning to TRBD1. The CDR3 has 15 amino acids. V lost 5 bases to trimming and J lost 1 base; unmatched junction nucleotides: 3. CDR1 is SGHAT and CDR2 is FQNNGV in the germline V gene. The DNA read from the CDR3 is TGTGCCAGCAGCCAAGGGACAGGGGGCACAGATACG. Encoded protein: CASSQGTGGTDT. The whole CDR3 region reads CASSQGTGGTDTQYF. Full variable domain (missing parts from reference TRBV11-2 and TRBJ2-3): EAGVAQSPRYKIIEKRQSVAFWCNPISGHATLYWYQQILGQGPKLLIQFQNNGVVDDSQLPKDRFSAERLKGVDSTLKIQPAKLEDSAVYLCASSQGTGGTDTQYFGPGTRLTVL.

Comment on this clone: The CDR3 end is not reached by the read, which stops 3 residues before it; the germline J gene fills it in. The rearrangement joins TRBV5-4 to TRBJ2-3; D is possibly TRBD1 (6 bases). The CDR3 covers 15 residues. The germline V gene has CDR1 SGHNT and CDR2 YYREEE (reference sequence). V lost 2 bases, J lost 4 bases, and 14 bases lay in between. The CDR3 DNA, read in part, is TGTGCCAGCAGCTTTTCGGACAGAGGCCCAGATACG. It codes for CASSFSDRGPDT. The CDR3 in its entirety is CASSFSDRGPDTQYF.

Notes on this clone: Read sequence stops 3 residues before the CDR3 end, and the germline J gene provides the missing end. The chain is built from TRBV19 and TRBJ1-2; 7 bases are a match to TRBD1. This CDR3 comprises 17 residues. Germline CDR1 LNHDA, CDR2 SQIVND (reference sequence). V lost 6 bases and J lost 5; bases outside the gene matches: 18. Partial CDR3 DNA: TGTGCCAGTAGCCCGACAGGGAGGAGGGGCACTGTATATGGC. Its translation: CASSPTGRRGTVYG. The whole CDR3 sequence is CASSPTGRRGTVYGYTF.

Points on this clone: The observed sequence ends 3 residues before the CDR3 terminus, with the missing tail filled in from the germline J gene. The V call is TRBV12-3 or TRBV12-4, the J call TRBJ2-2; unclear D gene. The CDR3 has 16 amino acids. The V end lost 5 bases, the J end lost 2 bases, and 15 bases lay between the germline ends. The sequenced CDR3 bases are TGTGCCAGCAGTCTATATAGCTATACAAACACCGGGGAG. Its translation: CASSLYSYTNTGE. From start to end, the CDR3 is CASSLYSYTNTGELFF.

Turning to this clone: The read comes to an end 3 residues before the CDR3 does, leaving the germline J gene to fill in the end. The rearrangement uses TRBV4-2 and TRBJ2-7, with 14 bases fitting TRBD2. This CDR3 has 18 amino acids. Germline CDR1 reads LGHNA; CDR2 reads YNFKEQ. Germline trimming cut 4 bases from V and 0 bases from J; bases unmatched to any gene: 8. CDR3 bases read: TGTGCCAGCAGCCCTAGGACTAGCGGGAGGTTCTTCTCCTACGAG. Its protein is CASSPRTSGRFFSYE. The CDR3 as a whole reads CASSPRTSGRFFSYEQYF.

Concerning this clone itself: Sequencing ends 3 residues short of the CDR3 end; the germline J gene provides the rest. The chain employs TRBV2 and TRBJ2-1, with D possibly TRBD2 on 6 matching bases. Germline CDR1 and CDR2: SNHLY and FYNNEI. This CDR3 is built from 13 residues. V was trimmed by 6 bases and J by 5 bases, leaving 11 bases between them. The sequenced CDR3 bases are TGTGCCAGCAGCAGGAGGGCTGACAATGAG. This gives the protein CASSRRADNE. The whole CDR3 reads CASSRRADNEQFF.

On this clone itself: The CDR3 extends 3 residues past the end of the read, so its final part is completed from the germline J gene. This chain links TRBV19 with TRBJ2-1, with 8 nucleotides matching TRBD2. In germline, CDR1 is LNHDA, CDR2 SQIVND (reference sequence). The V gene end was trimmed by 1 base and the J gene end by 4 bases; junction bases not matched to a gene: 9. The CDR3 is 17 residues long. The CDR3 region is CASSIVNLAGLYNEQFF. CDR3 DNA, as far as it was read: TGTGCCAGTAGTATAGTAAATCTAGCGGGCTTATACAATGAG. Variable domain in full (rest from reference TRBV19 and TRBJ2-1): DGGITQSPKYLFRKEGQNVTLSCEQNLNHDAMYWYRQDPGQGLRLIYYSQIVNDFQKGDIAEGYSVSREKKESFPLTVTSAQKNPTAFYLCASSIVNLAGLYNEQFFGPGTRLTVL.

Concerning this clone: The read terminates 3 residues ahead of where the CDR3 ends, so the germline J gene completes it. The chain is built from TRBV7-3 and TRBJ2-5; D gene ambiguous. The germline V and J ends were trimmed by 2 bases and 5 bases, with 9 bases remaining between them. The germline V gene has CDR1 SGHTA and CDR2 FQGTGA. This CDR3 region has 13 residues. The chain's CDR3 is CASSLALRETQYF. The sequenced part of the CDR3 DNA is TGTGCCAGCAGCTTAGCTTTGAGGGAGACC.

About this clone itself: The read comes to an end 3 residues before the CDR3 does, leaving the germline J gene to fill in the end. The rearrangement uses TRBV7-3 and TRBJ1-2; tentative D call: TRBD1 (5 bases). The V gene's germline CDR1 is SGHTA and CDR2 FQGTGA. The CDR3 has 14 amino acids. The sequenced part of the CDR3 DNA is TGTGCCAGCAGCTTAATGGGACTCGGCGGGGGC. Translation: CASSLMGLGGG. In full, the CDR3 reads CASSLMGLGGGYTF.